This TCR beta chain appears in the sequencing data of a study of shared clonotypes between healthy human individuals. Findings of the study overall: A small donor pool kept down the genetic and exposure-history diversity that was represented. Non-shared clonotypes had lower generation probabilities than clonotypes shared by all four sorted-subset donors. Compared with memory subsets, naive subsets generally had larger estimated richness.

Regarding this clone: Its specificity is unknown.

It was CD45RO-negative cells, positively selected for CCR7, that made up naive CD8 cells, with terminally differentiated effector memory CD45RA+ cells excluded. Donation came from healthy HIV-negative adults that had no recent acute infections or vaccinations. Clones were read by immunoSEQ multiplex PCR, and TCRdb kept only the in-frame ones, dropping some. The profile shows nearly 2 million clones, about 95% of them singletons. CDR1 and CDR2 (germline): SEHNR, FQNEAQ (reference sequence). The CDR3 totals 15 residues. The ends were cut back, 1 base at V and 5 bases at J, with 15 bases in the middle. The clonotype originates from a man aged 18 to 30 in good health. The V and J genes are TRBV7-9 and TRBJ2-7, with D tentatively TRBD1 or TRBD2 (6 bases each). The sample was naive CD8+ T cells sorted from blood. CDR3 nucleotides: TGTGCCAGCAGCTTAGAAGGGGGGCTCCAGGACGAGCAGTACTTC. It specifies CASSLEGGLQDEQYF.